Shown below are 19 T cell receptor beta chains from a single sample sequenced in a study of graft-versus-host responses after intestinal transplantation. Sequencing was performed with immunoSEQ multiplex PCR; in TCRdb, only in-frame clones are kept and a portion is missing. This sample carries approximately 89,000 clones, over 85% of them seen once, and the ten largest clones take 1.1%. No antigens are known for them. This specimen consisted of unstimulated CD8+ T cells sorted from spleen or lymph node cells, obtained before transplant. The receptors come from a human donor who was the organ donor for an intestinal transplant.

The J gene is TRBJ2-1, the V gene TRBV18; tentatively, D is TRBD2 (6 bases). CDR3 length: 15 amino acids. The V end lost 1 base, the J end lost 3 bases, and 10 bases lay between the germline ends. Germline lookup yields CDR1 KGHSH and CDR2 LQKENI. The CDR3 DNA sequence: TGTGCCAGCTCACCACGGAGGGGTTACTACAATGAGCAGTTCTTC. It yields the protein CASSPRRGYYNEQFF.

This chain links TRBV12-5 with TRBJ2-3, with D perhaps matching TRBD2 (6 bases). The CDR3 covers 17 residues. V was clipped by 2 bases and J by 1 base, with 16 bases between them. Germline V gene data show CDR1 as LGHNT and CDR2 as FRNRAP. The CDR3 sequence is CASGLFPGGPGTDTQYF. CDR3 nucleotide sequence: TGTGCTAGTGGTTTGTTCCCAGGAGGGCCGGGCACAGATACGCAGTATTTT.

The V gene is TRBV7-6, the J gene TRBJ2-7; 8 bases match TRBD1. CDR1 SGHVS and CDR2 FNYEAQ come from the germline V gene. The CDR3 is 14 amino acids. The V and J ends lost 3 bases and 7 bases, in that order; junction bases with no gene match: 8. The CDR3 sequence: CASSFGQGTGEQYF. CDR3 bases: TGTGCCAGCAGCTTCGGACAGGGTACTGGAGAGCAGTACTTC.

The chain joins TRBV4-1 to TRBJ2-1; D perhaps matches TRBD2 (5 bases). Trimming shortened V by 0 bases and J by 6 bases, and 12 bases separated the two germline ends. Germline assignment: CDR1 MGHRA and CDR2 YSYEKL. The CDR3 is 15 amino acids. CDR3: CASSQDIPEANEQFF. CDR3 bases: TGCGCCAGCAGCCAAGATATTCCGGAGGCCAATGAGCAGTTCTTC.

The chain is built from TRBV28 and TRBJ2-2; 8 positions match TRBD2. The CDR3 runs 16 residues. V dropped 7 bases and J dropped 1; count of bases not matched to a gene: 8. Germline values: CDR1 MDHEN, CDR2 SYDVKM. The chain's CDR3 is CASIVAGSWNTGELFF. CDR3 DNA: TGTGCCAGCATAGTAGCGGGATCTTGGAACACCGGGGAGCTGTTTTTT. Full variable domain (missing parts from reference TRBV28 and TRBJ2-2): DVKVTQSSRYLVKRTGEKVFLECVQDMDHENMFWYRQDPGLGLRLIYFSYDVKMKEKGDIPEGYSVSREKKERFSLILESASTNQTSMYLCASIVAGSWNTGELFFGEGSRLTVL.

This clone was picked up one time. CDR3 nucleotides: TGTGCCAGCAGTGATAGTGCAGATACGCAGTATTTT. It yields the protein CASSDSADTQYF. The chain links TRBV6-5 to TRBJ2-3; D unresolved. The CDR3 runs 12 residues. Trimming pared 5 bases from V and 4 bases from J, leaving 7 bases between. In germline, CDR1 is MNHEY, CDR2 SVGAGI.

The V and J genes are TRBV7-6 and TRBJ1-5, with D tentatively TRBD1 (5 bases). With 2 bases removed from V and 3 bases from J, the gap between germline ends came to 11 bases. The CDR3 is 15 residues long. Germline CDR1 is SGHVS and CDR2 is FNYEAQ. The CDR3 here is CASSLSSGDNQPQHF. DNA of the CDR3: TGTGCCAGCAGCTTAAGTTCGGGGGACAATCAGCCCCAGCATTTT.

V and J are TRBV7-3 and TRBJ2-7; 9 bases line up with TRBD2. Trimming at V came to 3 bases and at J to 4 bases, leaving 1 base not matched to a gene. CDR3 length: 13 residues. Germline lookup yields CDR1 SGHTA and CDR2 FQGTGA. This CDR3 reads CASSFSGGYEQYF. The CDR3 DNA follows: TGTGCCAGCAGCTTTAGCGGGGGTTACGAGCAGTACTTC.

This sequence joins TRBV7-8 and TRBJ2-1; perhaps TRBD2 as D (6 bases). CDR3 length equals 16 residues. Trimming shortened V by 5 bases and J by 6 bases, and 20 bases separated the two germline ends. From germline, CDR1 is SGHVS and CDR2 FQNEAQ. As DNA, the CDR3 is TGTGCCAGCAGCCTACTTATGGGACTTGGGGGCAATGAGCAGTTCTTC. This sequence encodes CASSLLMGLGGNEQFF. The full variable domain, completed using reference TRBV7-8 and TRBJ2-1, is GAGVSQSPRYKVAKRGQDVALRCDPISGHVSLFWYQQALGQGPEFLTYFQNEAQLDKSGLPSDRFFAERPEGSVSTLKIQRTQQEDSAVYLCASSLLMGLGGNEQFFGPGTRLTVL.

The chain combines TRBV19 with TRBJ2-6; TRBD1 matches 10 bases. V lost 5 bases, J lost 2 bases, and 6 bases stayed unmatched. CDR1 is LNHDA and CDR2 is SQIVND in the germline V gene (reference sequence). The CDR3 length is 17 residues. CDR3 protein: CASSPGTGVPGANVLTF. The CDR3 DNA is TGTGCCAGTAGTCCGGGGACAGGGGTCCCTGGGGCCAACGTCCTGACTTTC.

The chain couples TRBV9 to TRBJ2-7; D is undetermined. CDR3 length: 14 residues. Germline V lookup: CDR1 SGDLS, CDR2 YYNGEE. V lost 0 bases to trimming and J lost 0 bases, with 7 bases between them. The CDR3 DNA follows: TGTGCCAGCAGCGTAGGACATAGCTCCTACGAGCAGTACTTC. This codes for CASSVGHSSYEQYF.

V usage is TRBV6-5 and J usage is TRBJ2-6; tentative D call: TRBD1 (5 bases). Trimming shortened V by 4 bases and J by 3 bases, and 13 bases separated the two germline ends. Germline V lookup: CDR1 MNHEY, CDR2 SVGAGI. The CDR3 is 16 residues long. CDR3 coding DNA: TGTGCCAGCAGTTCCCCAGTAAGGGGTGGGGCCAACGTCCTGACTTTC. As protein: CASSSPVRGGANVLTF.

The rearrangement uses TRBV28 and TRBJ2-3; 10 nucleotides line up with TRBD2. The V gene end was trimmed by 5 bases and the J gene end by 0 bases; junction bases not matched to a gene: 11. The germline V gene encodes CDR1 MDHEN and CDR2 SYDVKM. CDR3 length: 18 amino acids. CDR3 bases: TGTGCCAGCAGTCGTCCGGGACTAGCGCCGCATAGCACAGATACGCAGTATTTT. This codes for CASSRPGLAPHSTDTQYF. Based on the CDR3 plus reference TRBV28 and TRBJ2-3, the full variable domain is DVKVTQSSRYLVKRTGEKVFLECVQDMDHENMFWYRQDPGLGLRLIYFSYDVKMKEKGDIPEGYSVSREKKERFSLILESASTNQTSMYLCASSRPGLAPHSTDTQYFGPGTRLTVL.

The V call is TRBV7-9, the J call TRBJ2-7; TRBD1 might be the D (5 bases). V was clipped by 0 bases and J by 9 bases, with 12 bases between them. Germline CDR1 reads SEHNR; CDR2 reads FQNEAQ (reference sequence). The length of the CDR3 is 13 residues. CDR3 coding DNA: TGTGCCAGCAGCTTAGCGGGGAAGGGGCTGCAGTACTTC. The encoded protein is CASSLAGKGLQYF. The variable domain in full, with the rest retrieved from reference TRBV7-9 and TRBJ2-7, is DTGVSQNPRHKITKRGQNVTFRCDPISEHNRLYWYRQTLGQGPEFLTYFQNEAQLEKSRLLSDRFSAERPKGSFSTLEIQRTEQGDSAMYLCASSLAGKGLQYFGPGTRLTVT.

V gene TRBV6-6 combines with J gene TRBJ2-5; 7 bases match TRBD1. The J call may be faulty, since TRBJ2-7 better matches the DNA end. The CDR3 runs 14 residues. Germline V CDR1 and CDR2: MNHNY, SVGAGI (reference sequence). CDR3 in amino acids: CASRTGTVSYEQYF. Here the CDR3 DNA reads TGTGCCAGCAGAACCGGGACAGTCTCCTACGAGCAGTACTTC.

The J gene is TRBJ2-7, the V gene TRBV11-2, with 7 bases fitting TRBD2. V shed 5 bases and J 6 bases; nucleotides not matched to a gene: 16. CDR1 is SGHAT, CDR2 FQNNGV, per germline. The CDR3 contains 16 residues. CDR3 in DNA: TGTGCCAGCAGCCCCCATTCATCGGGGCGGGGGTCCGAGCAGTACTTC. Translating it yields CASSPHSSGRGSEQYF.

This chain uses TRBV27 with TRBJ2-2; the match to TRBD2 covers 9 bases. Germline trimming cut 6 bases from V and 4 bases from J; bases unmatched to any gene: 3. Germline V gene lookup returns CDR1 MNHEY and CDR2 SMNVEV (reference sequence). The CDR3 is 14 amino acids. The CDR3 nucleotides are TGTGCCAGCAGACTAGCGGGTTTCACCGGGGAGCTGTTTTTT. The encoded protein is CASRLAGFTGELFF.

The genes are TRBV2 and TRBJ2-3; a weak D match, TRBD1 (9 bases). V lost 8 bases to trimming and J lost 2 bases, with 26 bases between them. The germline V gene has CDR1 SNHLY and CDR2 FYNNEI. The length of the CDR3 is 18 residues. The CDR3 spells CASWDREGSGTHTDTQYF. In nucleotides, the CDR3 is TGTGCCAGCTGGGACAGGGAAGGTAGCGGGACCCACACAGATACGCAGTATTTT.

This rearrangement joins TRBV2 to TRBJ1-1; no clear D gene. V lost 10 bases to trimming and J lost 7 bases, with 16 bases between them. This CDR3 is 12 amino acids long. Germline V gene lookup returns CDR1 SNHLY and CDR2 FYNNEI. The DNA of the CDR3 is TGTGCCACCTGGCAGTCCCCGGGTGAAGCTTTCTTT. This sequence encodes CATWQSPGEAFF.